A single sample gave rise to the 9 T cell receptor beta chains below, sequenced in a study of blood T cells in healthy people across ages. A J-beta primer mix and a sample-barcoded 5' primer were used in a second PCR of roughly 6 to 11 cycles. From the 5' RACE reads, TCRdb called clonotypes with MiXCR, one entry per CDR3 protein. This table has 450,000 to 600,000 distinct CDR3 sequences, around 27% appearing once. The same data also went into a second study, on T cells of mothers and their children.

The sample taken for sequencing was blood. Receptor source: a boy younger than 10 in good health.

The rearrangement links TRBV7-9 to TRBJ2-3; 7 bases map to TRBD2. CDR1 and CDR2 from the germline V gene are SEHNR and FQNEAQ (reference sequence). V trimming: 4 bases; J trimming: 2 bases; junction bases outside the gene matches: 6. The length of the CDR3 is 15 residues. The CDR3 region is CASSSTGTTTDTQYF. DNA of the CDR3: TGTGCCAGCAGCTCGACCGGGACTACCACAGATACGCAGTATTTT.

This clonotype came up a few times. The J gene is TRBJ2-2, the V gene TRBV18; D may be TRBD1 (6 bases). V was pared by 6 bases and J by 1 base, with 12 bases between. The CDR3 has 15 residues. Germline V gives CDR1 KGHSH, CDR2 LQKENI. CDR3 nucleotide sequence: TGTGCCAGCTCGACCACGACAGGGAACACCGGGGAGCTGTTTTTT. It translates to CASSTTTGNTGELFF. The full variable domain, rest sourced from reference TRBV18 and TRBJ2-2, is NAGVMQNPRHLVRRRGQEARLRCSPMKGHSHVYWYRQLPEEGLKFMVYLQKENIIDESGMPKERFSAEFPKEGPSILRIQQVVRGDSAAYFCASSTTTGNTGELFFGEGSRLTVL.

This clonotype was detected a few times. V and J are TRBV7-9 and TRBJ2-7, with D possibly matching TRBD2 (6 bases). The CDR3 extends over 14 amino acids. Trimming shortened V by 3 bases and J by 4 bases, and 13 bases separated the two germline ends. Germline lookup yields CDR1 SEHNR and CDR2 FQNEAQ (reference sequence). CDR3 region: CASSLGGTGYEQYF. The CDR3 bases are TGTGCCAGCAGCTTGGGGGGTACGGGATACGAGCAGTACTTC.

A few counts support this clonotype. J is TRBJ2-7 and V is TRBV6-5; 8 bases align to TRBD2. The CDR3 spans 16 residues. Germline-derived CDR1 and CDR2 are MNHEY and SVGAGI. J lost 6 bases, V lost 3 bases, and 13 bases had no gene match. Written as DNA, the CDR3 is TGTGCCAGCAGTTATAGGTCGCGGGAGGCCCCTGGCGAGCAGTACTTC. Translating it yields CASSYRSREAPGEQYF.

The chain joins TRBV29-1 to TRBJ1-2; D may be TRBD1 (5 bases). Germline CDR1 is SQVTM and CDR2 is ANQGSEA. CDR3 length: 11 amino acids. V shed 5 bases and J shed 4 bases, with 8 bases lying between them. The CDR3 reads CSVWGSYGYTF. CDR3 coding DNA: TGCAGCGTTTGGGGCAGCTATGGCTACACCTTC.

This rearrangement joins TRBV9 to TRBJ2-5, with D perhaps matching TRBD1 or TRBD2 (6 bases each). The V gene lost 0 bases and the J gene lost 5 bases, with 11 bases spanning the gap. CDR3 length: 14 amino acids. Germline-derived CDR1 and CDR2 are SGDLS and YYNGEE. The CDR3 region has the DNA TGTGCCAGCAGCGTAGCGGGGGCACACGAGACCCAGTACTTC. Its protein is CASSVAGAHETQYF.

In this sample, this clonotype turned up a few times. The chain joins TRBV5-5 to TRBJ2-3, with D possibly TRBD1 on 6 matching bases. Trimming removed 5 bases at V and 5 bases at J, with 15 bases between. CDR3 length: 14 residues. The germline V gene has CDR1 SGHKS and CDR2 YYEKEE (reference sequence). The DNA of the CDR3 is TGTGCCAGCAGTACCAGACCAGGGGTAGATACGCAGTATTTT. Amino acid sequence: CASSTRPGVDTQYF.

The V and J genes are TRBV7-2 and TRBJ2-1; 10 nucleotides match TRBD2. CDR1 is SGHTA and CDR2 is FQGNSA in the germline V gene. J was trimmed by 1 base and V by 5 bases; bases with no gene match: 14. The CDR3 loop spans 19 amino acids. The CDR3 region has the DNA TGTGCCAGCAGCATCTCCAGGCTAGCGGGAGCTGGATCCTACAATGAGCAGTTCTTC. Translating it yields CASSISRLAGAGSYNEQFF.

This clonotype showed up just a few times. The V and J genes are TRBV5-1 and TRBJ2-1; D may be TRBD2 (5 bases). In germline, CDR1 is SGHRS, CDR2 YFSETQ. The CDR3 is 15 amino acids. V shed 5 bases and J shed 7 bases, with 19 bases lying between them. Here the CDR3 reads CASRRIGLAQNEQFF. For the CDR3, the DNA is TGCGCCAGCAGGAGAATCGGACTGGCCCAGAATGAGCAGTTCTTC.